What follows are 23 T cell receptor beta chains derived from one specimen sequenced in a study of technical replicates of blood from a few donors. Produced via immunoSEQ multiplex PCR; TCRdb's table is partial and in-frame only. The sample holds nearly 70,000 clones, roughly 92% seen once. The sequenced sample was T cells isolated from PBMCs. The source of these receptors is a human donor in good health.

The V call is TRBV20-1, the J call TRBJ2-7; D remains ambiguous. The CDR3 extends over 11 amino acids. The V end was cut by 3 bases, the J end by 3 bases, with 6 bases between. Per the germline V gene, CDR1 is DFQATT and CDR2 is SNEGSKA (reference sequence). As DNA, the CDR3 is TGCAGTGCTAGCCCGTACTACGAGCAGTACTTC. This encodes CSASPYYEQYF.

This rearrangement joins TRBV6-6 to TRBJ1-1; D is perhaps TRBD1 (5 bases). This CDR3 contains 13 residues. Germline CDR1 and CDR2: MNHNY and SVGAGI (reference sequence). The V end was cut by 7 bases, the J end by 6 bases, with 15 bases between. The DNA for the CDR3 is TGTGCCAGCATCTCCGACGAAGGGGCTGAAGCTTTCTTT. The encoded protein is CASISDEGAEAFF.

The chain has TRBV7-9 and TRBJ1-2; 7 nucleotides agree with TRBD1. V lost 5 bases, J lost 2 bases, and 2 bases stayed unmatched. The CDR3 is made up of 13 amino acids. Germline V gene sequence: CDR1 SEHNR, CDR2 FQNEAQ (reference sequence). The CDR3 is CASSVDRNYGYTF. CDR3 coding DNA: TGTGCCAGCAGCGTGGACAGGAACTATGGCTACACCTTC. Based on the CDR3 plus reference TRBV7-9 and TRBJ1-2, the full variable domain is DTGVSQNPRHKITKRGQNVTFRCDPISEHNRLYWYRQTLGQGPEFLTYFQNEAQLEKSRLLSDRFSAERPKGSFSTLEIQRTEQGDSAMYLCASSVDRNYGYTFGSGTRLTVV.

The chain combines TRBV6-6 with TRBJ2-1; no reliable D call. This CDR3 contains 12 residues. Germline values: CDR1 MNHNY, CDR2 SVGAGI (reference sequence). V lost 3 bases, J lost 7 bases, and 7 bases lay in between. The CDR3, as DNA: TGTGCCAGCAGTTATGTCCGGAATGAGCAGTTCTTC. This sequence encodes CASSYVRNEQFF.

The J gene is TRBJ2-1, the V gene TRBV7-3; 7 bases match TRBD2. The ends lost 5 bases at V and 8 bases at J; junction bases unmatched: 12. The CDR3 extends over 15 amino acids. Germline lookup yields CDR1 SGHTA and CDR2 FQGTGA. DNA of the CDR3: TGTGCCAGCAGCCTCCCAACGGGAGGAGTAGATGAGCAGTTCTTC. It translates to CASSLPTGGVDEQFF.

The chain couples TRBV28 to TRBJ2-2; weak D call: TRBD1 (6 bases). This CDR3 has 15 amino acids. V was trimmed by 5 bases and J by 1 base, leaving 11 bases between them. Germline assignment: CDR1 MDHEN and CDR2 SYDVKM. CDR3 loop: CASSRSTGNTGELFF. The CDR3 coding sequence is TGTGCCAGCAGTCGATCGACAGGGAACACCGGGGAGCTGTTTTTT.

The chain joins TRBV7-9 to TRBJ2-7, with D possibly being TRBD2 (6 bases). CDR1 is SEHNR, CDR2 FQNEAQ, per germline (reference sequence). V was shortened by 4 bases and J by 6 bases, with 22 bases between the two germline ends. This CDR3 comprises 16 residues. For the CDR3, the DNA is TGTGCCAGCAGCTCACCACGGGGGAGTATACGTCGCGAGCAGTACTTC. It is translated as CASSSPRGSIRREQYF. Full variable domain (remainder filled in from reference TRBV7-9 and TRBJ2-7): DTGVSQNPRHKITKRGQNVTFRCDPISEHNRLYWYRQTLGQGPEFLTYFQNEAQLEKSRLLSDRFSAERPKGSFSTLEIQRTEQGDSAMYLCASSSPRGSIRREQYFGPGTRLTVT.

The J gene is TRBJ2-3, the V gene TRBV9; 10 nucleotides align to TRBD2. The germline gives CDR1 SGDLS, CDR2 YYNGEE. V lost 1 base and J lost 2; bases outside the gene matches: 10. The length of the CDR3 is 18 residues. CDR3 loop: CASSVNSRLAGATDTQYF. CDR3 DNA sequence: TGTGCCAGCAGCGTAAATAGTCGGCTAGCGGGAGCCACAGATACGCAGTATTTT.

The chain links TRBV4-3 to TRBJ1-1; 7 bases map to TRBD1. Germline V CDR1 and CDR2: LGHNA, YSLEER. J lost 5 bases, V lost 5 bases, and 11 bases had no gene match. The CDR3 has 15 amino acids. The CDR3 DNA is TGCGCCAGCAGCAGCTCGCAGGGGGTATGGACTGAAGCTTTCTTT. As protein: CASSSSQGVWTEAFF.

CDR3 in amino acids: CASSFSTGDYGYTF. The CDR3 region has the DNA TGTGCCAGCAGTTTTTCCACAGGGGACTATGGCTACACCTTC. The V and J genes are TRBV28 and TRBJ1-2, with 7 bases matching TRBD1. CDR1 is MDHEN and CDR2 is SYDVKM in the germline V gene. J lost 3 bases, V lost 3 bases, and 4 bases had no gene match. The CDR3 has 14 residues.

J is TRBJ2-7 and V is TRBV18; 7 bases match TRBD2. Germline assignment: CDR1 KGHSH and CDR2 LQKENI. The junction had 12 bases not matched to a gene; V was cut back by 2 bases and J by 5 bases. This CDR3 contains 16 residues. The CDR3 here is CASSPGGVRGNHEQYF. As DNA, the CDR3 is TGTGCCAGCTCACCAGGGGGGGTTCGGGGAAATCACGAGCAGTACTTC.

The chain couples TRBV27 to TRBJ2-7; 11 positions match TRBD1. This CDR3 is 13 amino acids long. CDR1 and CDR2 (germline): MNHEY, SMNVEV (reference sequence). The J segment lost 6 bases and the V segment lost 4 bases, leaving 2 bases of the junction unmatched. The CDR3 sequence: CASSWDRGVEQYF. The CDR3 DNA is TGTGCCAGCAGTTGGGACAGGGGGGTCGAGCAGTACTTC.

CDR3 DNA sequence: TGTGCCAGCAGCCCGGGACAGGGAGGAGAAAGCAATCAGCCCCAGCATTTT. As protein: CASSPGQGGESNQPQHF. This chain joins TRBV7-9 and TRBJ1-5, with 9 bases fitting TRBD1. The CDR3 has 17 residues. Germline V gene lookup returns CDR1 SEHNR and CDR2 FQNEAQ (reference sequence). J gave up 1 base and V 5 bases, and 9 bases lay outside the gene matches.

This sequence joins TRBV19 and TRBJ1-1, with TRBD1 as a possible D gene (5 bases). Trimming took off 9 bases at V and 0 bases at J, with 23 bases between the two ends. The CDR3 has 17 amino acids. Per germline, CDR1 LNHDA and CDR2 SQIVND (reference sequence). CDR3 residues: CASITGPSLDLNTEAFF. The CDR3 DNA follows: TGTGCCAGCATAACAGGTCCAAGCTTAGATTTGAACACTGAAGCTTTCTTT.

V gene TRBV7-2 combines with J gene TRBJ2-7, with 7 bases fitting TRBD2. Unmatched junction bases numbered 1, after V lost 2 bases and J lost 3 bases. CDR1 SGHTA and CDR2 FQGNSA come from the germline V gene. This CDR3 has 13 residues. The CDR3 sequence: CASSLPSGYEQYF. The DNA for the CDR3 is TGTGCCAGCAGCTTACCTAGCGGCTACGAGCAGTACTTC.

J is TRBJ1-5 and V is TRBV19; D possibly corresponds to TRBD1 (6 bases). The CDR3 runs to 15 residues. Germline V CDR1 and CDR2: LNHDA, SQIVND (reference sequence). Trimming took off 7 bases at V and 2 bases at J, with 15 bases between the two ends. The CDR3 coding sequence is TGTGCCAGTACTCAGGGGCGAGGGGGCAATCAGCCCCAGCATTTT. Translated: CASTQGRGGNQPQHF. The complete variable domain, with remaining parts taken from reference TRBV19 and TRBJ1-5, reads DGGITQSPKYLFRKEGQNVTLSCEQNLNHDAMYWYRQDPGQGLRLIYYSQIVNDFQKGDIAEGYSVSREKKESFPLTVTSAQKNPTAFYLCASTQGRGGNQPQHFGDGTRLSIL.

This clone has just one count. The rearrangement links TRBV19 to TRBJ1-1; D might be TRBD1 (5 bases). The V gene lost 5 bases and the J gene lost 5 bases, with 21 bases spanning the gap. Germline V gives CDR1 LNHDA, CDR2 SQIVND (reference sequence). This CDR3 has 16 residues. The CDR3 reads CASSAGYRMEGTEAFF. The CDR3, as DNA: TGTGCCAGTAGTGCCGGGTACAGGATGGAGGGGACTGAAGCTTTCTTT.

The CDR3 bases are TGTGCCAGCAGTCCAACGTTGGGGAGCTATGGCTACACCTTC. This encodes CASSPTLGSYGYTF. This rearrangement joins TRBV7-8 to TRBJ1-2; no definite D call. Germline V gene sequence: CDR1 SGHVS, CDR2 FQNEAQ. The CDR3 loop spans 14 amino acids. The ends were cut back, 6 bases at V and 4 bases at J, with 15 bases in the middle.

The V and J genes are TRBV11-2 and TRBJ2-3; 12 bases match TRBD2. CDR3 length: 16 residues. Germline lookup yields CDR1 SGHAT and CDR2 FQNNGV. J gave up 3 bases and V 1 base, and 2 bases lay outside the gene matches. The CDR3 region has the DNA TGTGCCAGCAGCTTAGGACTAGCGGGAGTTACAGATACGCAGTATTTT. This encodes CASSLGLAGVTDTQYF. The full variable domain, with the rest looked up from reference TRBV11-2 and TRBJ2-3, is EAGVAQSPRYKIIEKRQSVAFWCNPISGHATLYWYQQILGQGPKLLIQFQNNGVVDDSQLPKDRFSAERLKGVDSTLKIQPAKLEDSAVYLCASSLGLAGVTDTQYFGPGTRLTVL.

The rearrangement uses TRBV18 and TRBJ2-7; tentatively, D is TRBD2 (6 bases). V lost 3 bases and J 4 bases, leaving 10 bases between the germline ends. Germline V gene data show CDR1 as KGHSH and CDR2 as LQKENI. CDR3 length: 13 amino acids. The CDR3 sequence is CASSPGSGYEQYF. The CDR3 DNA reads TGTGCCAGCTCACCGGGGAGCGGGTACGAGCAGTACTTC.

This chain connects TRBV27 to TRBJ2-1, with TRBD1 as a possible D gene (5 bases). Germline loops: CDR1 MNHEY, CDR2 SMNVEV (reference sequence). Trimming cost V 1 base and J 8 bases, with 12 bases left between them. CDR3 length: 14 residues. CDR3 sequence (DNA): TGTGCCAGCAGTTTATGGGCAGGGTTCCATGAGCAGTTCTTC. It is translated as CASSLWAGFHEQFF.

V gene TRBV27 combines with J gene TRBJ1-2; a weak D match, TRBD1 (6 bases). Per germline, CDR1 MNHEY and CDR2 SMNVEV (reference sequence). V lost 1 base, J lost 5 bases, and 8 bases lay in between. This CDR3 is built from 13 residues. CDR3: CASSLYGQYGYTF. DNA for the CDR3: TGTGCCAGCAGTTTATACGGACAGTATGGCTACACCTTC.

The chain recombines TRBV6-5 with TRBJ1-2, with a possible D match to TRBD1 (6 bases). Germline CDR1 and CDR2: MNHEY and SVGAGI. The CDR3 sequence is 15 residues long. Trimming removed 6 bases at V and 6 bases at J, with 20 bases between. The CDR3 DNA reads TGTGCCAGCAGGGAGAGGGGGGGCGCACGTAATGGCTACACCTTC. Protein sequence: CASRERGGARNGYTF.